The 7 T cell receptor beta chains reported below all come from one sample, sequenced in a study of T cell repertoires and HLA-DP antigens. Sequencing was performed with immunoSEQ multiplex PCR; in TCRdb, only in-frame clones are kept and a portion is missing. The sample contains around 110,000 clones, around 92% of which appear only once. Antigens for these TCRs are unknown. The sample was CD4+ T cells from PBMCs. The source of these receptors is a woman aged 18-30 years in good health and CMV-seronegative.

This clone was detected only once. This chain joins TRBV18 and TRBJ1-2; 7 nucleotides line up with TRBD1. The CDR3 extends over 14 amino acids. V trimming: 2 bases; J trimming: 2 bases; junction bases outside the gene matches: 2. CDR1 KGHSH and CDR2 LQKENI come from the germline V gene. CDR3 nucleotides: TGTGCCAGCTCACCAACACAGGGGAACTATGGCTACACCTTC. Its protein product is CASSPTQGNYGYTF.

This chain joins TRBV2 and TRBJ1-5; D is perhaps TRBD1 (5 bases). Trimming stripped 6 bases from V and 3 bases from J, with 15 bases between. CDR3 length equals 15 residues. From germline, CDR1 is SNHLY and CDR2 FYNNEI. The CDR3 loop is CASSQEGVPNQPQHF. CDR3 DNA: TGTGCCAGCAGCCAGGAAGGGGTTCCCAATCAGCCCCAGCATTTT. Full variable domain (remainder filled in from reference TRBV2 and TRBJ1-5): EPEVTQTPSHQVTQMGQEVILRCVPISNHLYFYWYRQILGQKVEFLVSFYNNEISEKSEIFDDQFSVERPDGSNFTLKIRSTKLEDSAMYFCASSQEGVPNQPQHFGDGTRLSIL.

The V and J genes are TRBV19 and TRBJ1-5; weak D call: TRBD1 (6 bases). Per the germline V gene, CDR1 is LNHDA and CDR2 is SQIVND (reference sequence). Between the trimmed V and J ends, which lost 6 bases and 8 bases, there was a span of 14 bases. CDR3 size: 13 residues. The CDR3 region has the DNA TGTGCCAGTAGGAGACAGTCAGGGGAGCCCCAGCATTTT. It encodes CASRRQSGEPQHF.

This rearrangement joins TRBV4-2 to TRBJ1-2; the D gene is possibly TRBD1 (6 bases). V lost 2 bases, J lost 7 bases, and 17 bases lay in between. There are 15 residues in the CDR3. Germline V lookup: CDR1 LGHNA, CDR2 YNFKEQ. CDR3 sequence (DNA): TGTGCCAGCAGCCAACTCCACAGGGATCTGGCTGGCTACACCTTC. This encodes CASSQLHRDLAGYTF.

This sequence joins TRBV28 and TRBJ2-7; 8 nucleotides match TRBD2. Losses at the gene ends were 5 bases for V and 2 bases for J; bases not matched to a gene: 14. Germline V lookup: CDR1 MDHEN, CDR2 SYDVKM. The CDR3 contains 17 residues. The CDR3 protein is CASSEKASGPLAYEQYF. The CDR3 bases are TGTGCCAGCAGTGAAAAGGCTAGCGGGCCCCTCGCCTACGAGCAGTACTTC.

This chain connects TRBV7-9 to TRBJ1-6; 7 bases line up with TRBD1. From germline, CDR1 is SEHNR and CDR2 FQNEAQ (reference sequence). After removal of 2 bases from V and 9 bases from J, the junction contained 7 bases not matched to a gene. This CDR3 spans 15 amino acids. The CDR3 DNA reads TGTGCCAGCAGCTTACGGGACAGTATGAGTTCACCCCTCCACTTT. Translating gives CASSLRDSMSSPLHF. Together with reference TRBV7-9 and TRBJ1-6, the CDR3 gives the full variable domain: DTGVSQNPRHKITKRGQNVTFRCDPISEHNRLYWYRQTLGQGPEFLTYFQNEAQLEKSRLLSDRFSAERPKGSFSTLEIQRTEQGDSAMYLCASSLRDSMSSPLHFGNGTRLTVT.

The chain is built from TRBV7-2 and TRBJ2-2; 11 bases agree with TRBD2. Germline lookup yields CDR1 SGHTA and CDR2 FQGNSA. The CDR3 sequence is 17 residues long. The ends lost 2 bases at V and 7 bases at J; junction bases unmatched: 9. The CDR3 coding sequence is TGTGCCAGCAGCTTACCTCTCGTAGCGGGGGGGATCGGGGAGCTGTTTTTT. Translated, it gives CASSLPLVAGGIGELFF. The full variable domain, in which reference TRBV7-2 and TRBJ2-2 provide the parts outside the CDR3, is GAGVSQSPSNKVTEKGKDVELRCDPISGHTALYWYRQSLGQGLEFLIYFQGNSAPDKSGLPSDRFSAERTGGSVSTLTIQRTQQEDSAVYLCASSLPLVAGGIGELFFGEGSRLTVL.